The T cell receptor (beta chain) under discussion was sequenced for a study of technical replicates of blood from a handful of donors (TCRdb year 2017). The library relied on the immunoSEQ multiplex PCR assay. TCRdb limited this immuneACCESS table to in-frame rearrangements with V and J called. A share of clones is missing; checked studies link under half to unresolved V genes, and the rest is unexplained. Within this sample are about 61,000 clones, with approximately 97% of them counted one time only. The top ten hold approximately 0.21% of the sample. On this clone: The clone's antigen remains unknown. Base qualities are not at hand, and no much larger clone is one base apart.

CDR1 is given as SGHRS and CDR2 as YFSETQ, both from the germline V gene. The cysteine opens and the phenylalanine closes a CDR3 of 14 amino acids. Of the read, only the CDR3 DNA is kept; its 42 bases are in frame from base 1. V lost 0 bases and J lost 6 bases; the stretch between them is 10 bases long. Sequencing was carried out using T cells isolated from PBMCs. The TCR comes from a human donor in good health. The sequence joins TRBV5-1 to TRBJ2-1; no D gene is confidently identified. The DNA is TGCGCCAGCAGCTTGGATTTCAGAGGCAATGAGCAGTTCTTC. It encodes CASSLDFRGNEQFF.